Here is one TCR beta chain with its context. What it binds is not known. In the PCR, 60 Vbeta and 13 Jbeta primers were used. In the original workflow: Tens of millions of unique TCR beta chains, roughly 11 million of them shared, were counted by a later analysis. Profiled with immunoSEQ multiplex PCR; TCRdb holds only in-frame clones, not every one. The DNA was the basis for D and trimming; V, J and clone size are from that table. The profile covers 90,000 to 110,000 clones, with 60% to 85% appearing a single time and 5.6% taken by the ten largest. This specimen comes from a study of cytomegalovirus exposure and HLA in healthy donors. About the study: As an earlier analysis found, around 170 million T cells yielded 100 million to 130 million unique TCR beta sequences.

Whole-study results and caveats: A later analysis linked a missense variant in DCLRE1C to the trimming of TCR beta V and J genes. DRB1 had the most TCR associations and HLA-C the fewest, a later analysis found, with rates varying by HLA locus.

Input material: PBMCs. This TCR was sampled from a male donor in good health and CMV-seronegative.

This CDR3 reads CASSQDSEVETQYF. CDR3 sequence (DNA): TGTGCCAGCAGCCAAGATTCGGAGGTTGAGACCCAGTACTTC. V usage is TRBV4-2 and J usage is TRBJ2-5, with a weak D call TRBD2 (5 bases). V was shortened by 0 bases and J by 5 bases, with 10 bases between the two germline ends. The CDR3 is 14 residues long. Germline V CDR1 and CDR2: LGHNA, YNFKEQ.